The entry below describes one TCR beta chain. This entry belongs to a study of blood T cell repertoires in COVID-19. Study summary: T cells, B-cell-depleted T cells, or PBMCs provided the cDNA or gDNA that served as material.

Germline assignment: CDR1 SGHTA and CDR2 FQGNSA. This CDR3 has 14 residues. After removal of 4 bases from V and 5 bases from J, the junction contained 8 bases not matched to a gene. Original data processing: Quantification of nucleated cells was approximated via reference gene primer amplification. Sequenced by immunoSEQ multiplex PCR; TCRdb stores in-frame clones only, minus some. The DNA gave D and trimming, while V, J and clone size come from that table. The data hold under 250,000 clones, with 65% to 85% observed a single time. Material for sequencing was peripheral blood. The receptor's source is a human donor in a cohort sampled during active COVID-19. The chain couples TRBV7-2 to TRBJ2-7, with TRBD1 identical over 7 bases. CDR3 bases: TGTGCCAGCAGCTATAACCCAACAGGGGACGAGCAGTACTTC. This sequence encodes CASSYNPTGDEQYF.